What follows are 10 T cell receptor beta chains derived from one specimen sequenced in a study of brain T cells in children with intractable seizures. Sequenced by immunoSEQ multiplex PCR; TCRdb stores in-frame clones only, minus some. The sample records tens of thousands of clones, under 95% being singletons. Specimen: peripheral blood, collected at surgery. These receptors originate from a girl aged 2 to 10 with Rasmussen encephalitis and intractable seizures.

CDR3 nucleotide sequence: TGTGCCAGCAGCCTGACCCCGGGGCCGAACACCGGGGAGCTGTTTTTT. It encodes CASSLTPGPNTGELFF. V gene TRBV7-6 combines with J gene TRBJ2-2; D tentatively reads TRBD1 or TRBD2 (5 bases each). V lost 5 bases to trimming and J lost 0 bases, with 13 bases between them. The CDR3 contains 16 residues. Germline CDR1 and CDR2: SGHVS and FNYEAQ.

The chain carries TRBV5-4 and TRBJ2-5; D may correspond to TRBD1 or TRBD2 (6 bases each). V lost 3 bases and J 5 bases, leaving 11 bases between the germline ends. Germline V gene data show CDR1 as SGHNT and CDR2 as YYREEE (reference sequence). This CDR3 has 13 residues. In DNA form, the CDR3 reads TGTGCCAGCAGCTCGGGGGCGGCTGAGACCCAGTACTTC. This codes for CASSSGAAETQYF.

The chain is built from TRBV6-1 and TRBJ2-7, with D possibly TRBD2 on 6 matching bases. CDR3 size: 15 residues. Germline CDR1 and CDR2: MNHNS and SASEGT. V dropped 2 bases and J dropped 0 bases, with 11 bases sitting between them. CDR3 in DNA: TGTGCCAGCAGTGAAAGGAGGGAGCGCTCCTACGAGCAGTACTTC. Amino acids: CASSERRERSYEQYF.

This sequence joins TRBV4-2 and TRBJ2-7, with no clear D. With 6 bases removed from V and 1 base from J, the gap between germline ends came to 10 bases. The CDR3 spans 13 residues. Germline V gene sequence: CDR1 LGHNA, CDR2 YNFKEQ. CDR3 region: CASRSRDSYEQYF. CDR3 nucleotide sequence: TGTGCCAGCAGATCAAGGGATTCCTACGAGCAGTACTTC.

In the case of this clone: In the same sample, other DNA sequences code for this CDR3. The chain combines TRBV12-3 or TRBV12-4 with TRBJ1-1; D is undetermined. This CDR3 contains 13 residues. V was trimmed by 2 bases and J by 0 bases, leaving 4 bases between them. CDR3 in amino acids: CASSLSVNTEAFF. The CDR3 DNA sequence: TGTGCCAGCAGTTTATCCGTGAACACTGAAGCTTTCTTT.

The chain combines TRBV6-1 with TRBJ1-5; weak D call: TRBD1 (6 bases). Trimming shortened V by 3 bases and J by 7 bases, and 13 bases separated the two germline ends. This CDR3 has 14 residues. Germline loops: CDR1 MNHNS, CDR2 SASEGT. In nucleotides, the CDR3 is TGTGCCAGCAGTGAGGAGGGGGGGAGGCAGCCCCAGCATTTT. Its translation is CASSEEGGRQPQHF.

The chain is built from TRBV27 and TRBJ1-4, with a tentative D call TRBD1 (5 bases). This CDR3 comprises 13 residues. V was shortened by 5 bases and J by 10 bases, with 14 bases between the two germline ends. Germline V gene data show CDR1 as MNHEY and CDR2 as SMNVEV (reference sequence). CDR3 DNA: TGTGCCAGCAGTCCCCGACCGGGGGGAAAACTGTTTTTT. This encodes CASSPRPGGKLFF.

J is TRBJ2-5 and V is TRBV6-1; TRBD1 matches at 9 bases. The germline V gene has CDR1 MNHNS and CDR2 SASEGT. Trimming took 2 bases from V and 5 from J; bases not matched to a gene: 9. The CDR3 totals 16 residues. The CDR3 spells CASSEWLYGQGETQYF. As DNA, the CDR3 is TGTGCCAGCAGTGAATGGTTGTATGGACAGGGGGAGACCCAGTACTTC.

V gene TRBV12-3 or TRBV12-4 combines with J gene TRBJ2-7, with D unclear. The length of the CDR3 is 11 residues. Trimming removed 6 bases from V and 2 bases from J, with 5 bases in between. The CDR3 DNA reads as TGTGCCAGCAGCCGGACCTACGAGCAGTACTTC. Its protein product is CASSRTYEQYF.

The chain carries TRBV2 and TRBJ1-2; 7 nucleotides match TRBD1. Per germline, CDR1 SNHLY and CDR2 FYNNEI. The CDR3 has 14 residues. V shed 7 bases, J shed 4 bases, and the junction held 9 bases outside the gene matches. The CDR3 here is CASNPAGTVYGYTF. As DNA, the CDR3 is TGTGCCAGCAACCCCGCCGGGACAGTCTATGGCTACACCTTC.